Below, 19 T cell receptor beta chains from the same sample are listed, as sequenced in a study of T cell clonality in common variable immunodeficiency. Generated by immunoSEQ multiplex PCR, the TCRdb table keeps only in-frame clones and is missing some. Altogether tens of thousands of clones were found in the sample, and no singletons occur. The sequenced material came from peripheral blood mononuclear cells. The source is a person between 18 and 75 years old in good health.

As to this clone: The read stops 3 residues short of the end of the CDR3; the missing end is completed from the germline J gene. J is TRBJ1-4 and V is TRBV7-9, with D tentatively TRBD1 (6 bases). The germline V gene encodes CDR1 SEHNR and CDR2 FQNEAQ (reference sequence). The CDR3 loop spans 14 amino acids. Trimming left V 4 bases short and J 6 bases short, with 12 bases between. CDR3 protein: CASSSTQGYEKLFF. Partial CDR3 DNA: TGTGCCAGCAGCTCCACCCAGGGGTATGAAAAA.

There are many counts of this clone. The read ends 3 residues shy of where the CDR3 ends; the end is completed using the germline J gene. The chain joins TRBV10-3 to TRBJ1-5; D uncertain. There are 14 residues in the CDR3. Germline V gene lookup returns CDR1 ENHRY and CDR2 SYGVKD. V lost 0 bases and J 8 bases, leaving 11 bases between the germline ends. CDR3: CAISESIVRKPQHF. The DNA read from the CDR3 is TGTGCCATCAGTGAGTCGATAGTAAGAAAGCCC.

This clone was seen repeatedly, ten times or more. Sequencing ends 3 residues short of the CDR3 end; the germline J gene provides the rest. This chain uses TRBV30 with TRBJ1-1; D remains unclear. The length of the CDR3 is 15 residues. Per germline, CDR1 GTSNPN and CDR2 SVGIG (reference sequence). Trimming cost V 0 bases and J 0 bases, with 11 bases left between them. The CDR3 loop is CAWSVEKGLNTEAFF. The CDR3 bases that were read are TGTGCCTGGAGTGTAGAAAAAGGGTTGAACACTGAA.

Details on this clone: The read ends 3 residues early relative to the CDR3; the germline J gene fills the gap. The chain recombines TRBV2 with TRBJ1-2; 7 bases are a match to TRBD1. Germline CDR1 reads SNHLY; CDR2 reads FYNNEI. This CDR3 contains 14 residues. Losses at the gene ends were 3 bases for V and 7 bases for J; bases not matched to a gene: 8. This CDR3 is CASSDEGAGGGYTF. The sequenced CDR3 bases are TGTGCCAGCAGTGATGAGGGGGCGGGAGGTGGC.

This clone was seen at least ten times. The observed sequence ends 3 residues before the CDR3 terminus, with the missing tail filled in from the germline J gene. J is TRBJ1-3 and V is TRBV7-3; weak D call: TRBD1 (5 bases). The CDR3 runs to 18 residues. The V end was cut by 0 bases, the J end by 0 bases, with 15 bases between. In germline, CDR1 is SGHTA, CDR2 FQGTGA. The CDR3 here is CASSLTSTATFSGNTIYF. The DNA read from the CDR3 is TGTGCCAGCAGCTTAACCTCGACAGCGACCTTCTCTGGAAACACC.

This clone was observed many times. The read ends 3 residues shy of where the CDR3 ends; the end is completed using the germline J gene. V and J are TRBV19 and TRBJ1-1, with unresolved D. The CDR3 extends over 12 amino acids. Per the germline V gene, CDR1 is LNHDA and CDR2 is SQIVND (reference sequence). Deletions cut 6 bases from V and 4 bases from J, with 9 bases between. CDR3 DNA, as far as it was read: TGTGCCAGTAGGGAGGGCCCCACTGAA. Translation: CASREGPTE. The CDR3 as a whole reads CASREGPTEAFF.

As concerns this clone: Sequencing ends 3 residues short of the CDR3 end; the germline J gene provides the rest. This chain links TRBV6-2 or TRBV6-3 with TRBJ2-2, with D possibly being TRBD1 (6 bases). The CDR3 extends over 15 amino acids. Per the germline V gene, CDR1 is MNHEY and CDR2 is SVGEGT. V was trimmed by 5 bases and J by 4 bases, leaving 14 bases between them. The CDR3 loop reads CASSTGQSGTGELFF. The CDR3 DNA, read in part, is TGTGCCAGCAGTACAGGGCAGTCAGGCACCGGGGAG.

The table lists this clone with many counts. The CDR3 end falls 3 residues outside the read, so it is completed with the germline J gene. The genes are TRBV9 and TRBJ1-1, with a tentative D call TRBD1 (6 bases). There are 16 residues in the CDR3. V gave up 2 bases and J gave up 1 base, with 15 bases separating them. Looked up from germline, CDR1 is SGDLS and CDR2 is YYNGEE. This chain's CDR3 is CASSVGDTLGNTEAFF. CDR3 bases read: TGTGCCAGCAGCGTTGGGGACACTTTGGGGAACACTGAA.

This clone has a count of ten or more. The read is 3 residues too short to cover the CDR3 end, so that end is filled in from the germline J gene. The chain recombines TRBV7-8 with TRBJ2-2; D unclear. There are 16 residues in the CDR3. Between the trimmed V and J ends, which lost 7 bases and 4 bases, there was a span of 19 bases. Germline lookup yields CDR1 SGHVS and CDR2 FQNEAQ. The CDR3 here is CASIGLNQVLTGELFF. CDR3 DNA, as far as it was read: TGTGCCAGCATAGGGTTAAATCAGGTCCTCACCGGGGAG.

To note about this clone: The missing CDR3 end, 3 residues past where the read stops, is filled in from the germline J gene. The rearrangement links TRBV18 to TRBJ2-2, with TRBD1 identical over 9 bases. Germline CDR1 KGHSH, CDR2 LQKENI. The CDR3 totals 15 residues. The DNA read from the CDR3 is TGTGCCAGCTCACCCGGACAGGGGAGTAATTCACCG. Translated, it gives CASSPGQGSNSP. The whole CDR3 sequence is CASSPGQGSNSPLFF. The full variable domain, with the rest looked up from reference TRBV18 and TRBJ2-2, is NAGVMQNPRHLVRRRGQEARLRCSPMKGHSHVYWYRQLPEEGLKFMVYLQKENIIDESGMPKERFSAEFPKEGPSILRIQQVVRGDSAAYFCASSPGQGSNSPLFFGEGSRLTVL.

This clone was counted at least ten times. The read ends 3 residues before the CDR3 terminus; that terminus is restored from the germline J gene. This rearrangement joins TRBV18 to TRBJ2-3, with TRBD2 matching 10 bases. This CDR3 region has 16 residues. The J segment lost 2 bases and the V segment lost 2 bases, leaving 4 bases of the junction unmatched. From germline, CDR1 is KGHSH and CDR2 LQKENI. CDR3 loop: CASSPISGGPTDTQYF. Partial CDR3 DNA: TGTGCCAGCTCACCAATTAGCGGGGGGCCCACAGATACG.

This clone was detected many times. Sequencing ends 3 residues short of the CDR3 end; the germline J gene provides the rest. This CDR3 is also generated by other DNA sequences in the sample. V usage is TRBV18 and J usage is TRBJ2-7, with TRBD1 identical over 9 bases. Germline V gives CDR1 KGHSH, CDR2 LQKENI. With 3 bases clipped from V and 4 bases from J, the junction kept 7 bases outside the gene matches. The CDR3 is made up of 15 amino acids. Incomplete CDR3 DNA: TGTGCCAGCTCACCCCCCTCGGGACAGGGTTACGAG. This encodes CASSPPSGQGYE. The entire CDR3 reads CASSPPSGQGYEQYF. Combining the CDR3 with reference TRBV18 and TRBJ2-7 gives the whole variable domain NAGVMQNPRHLVRRRGQEARLRCSPMKGHSHVYWYRQLPEEGLKFMVYLQKENIIDESGMPKERFSAEFPKEGPSILRIQQVVRGDSAAYFCASSPPSGQGYEQYFGPGTRLTVT.

Notes on this clone: The read finishes 3 residues shy of the CDR3 end, and the germline J gene is used to complete it. The chain carries TRBV7-9 and TRBJ2-3; the D gene is possibly TRBD2 (5 bases). The V gene lost 5 bases and the J gene lost 4 bases, with 13 bases spanning the gap. This CDR3 spans 14 amino acids. Germline loops: CDR1 SEHNR, CDR2 FQNEAQ (reference sequence). The CDR3 reads CASSPSGLSDTQYF. The CDR3 DNA, read in part, is TGTGCCAGCAGCCCATCCGGACTGTCAGATACG.

This clone has ten or more counts. The read stops 3 residues short of the end of the CDR3; the missing end is completed from the germline J gene. V is TRBV9 and J is TRBJ2-7; maybe TRBD2 (6 bases). Germline values: CDR1 SGDLS, CDR2 YYNGEE. This CDR3 contains 13 residues. Trimming pared 3 bases from V and 6 bases from J, leaving 13 bases between. CDR3 residues: CASSARLGSEQYF. The sequenced CDR3 bases are TGTGCCAGCAGCGCCCGACTAGGGAGCGAG.

The table lists this clone with a few counts. The CDR3 extends 3 residues past the end of the read, so its final part is completed from the germline J gene. The genes are TRBV2 and TRBJ1-2, with D maybe TRBD1 (5 bases). The CDR3 totals 13 residues. Per germline, CDR1 SNHLY and CDR2 FYNNEI. The sequenced part of the CDR3 DNA is TGTGCCAGCAGTGAAGCGTTCAGGGAGCAC. This encodes CASSEAFREH. The full CDR3 protein reads CASSEAFREHYTF. Looking up the rest from reference TRBV2 and TRBJ1-2 gives the full variable domain: EPEVTQTPSHQVTQMGQEVILRCVPISNHLYFYWYRQILGQKVEFLVSFYNNEISEKSEIFDDQFSVERPDGSNFTLKIRSTKLEDSAMYFCASSEAFREHYTFGSGTRLTVV.

Remarks on this clone: The observed sequence ends 3 residues before the CDR3 terminus, with the missing tail filled in from the germline J gene. V usage is TRBV2 and J usage is TRBJ2-3; no reliable D call. CDR3 length: 14 residues. Looked up from germline, CDR1 is SNHLY and CDR2 is FYNNEI. Incomplete CDR3 DNA: TGTGCCAGCAGTCGACACGGAATTCAAGAGACG. As protein: CASSRHGIQET. The entire CDR3 sequence reads CASSRHGIQETQYF.

This clone occurred many times. Read coverage stops 3 residues before the CDR3 terminus; the germline J gene supplies the remainder. The rearrangement uses TRBV30 and TRBJ1-2; D gene ambiguous. Trimming took off 2 bases at V and 2 bases at J, with 18 bases between the two ends. Germline-derived CDR1 and CDR2 are GTSNPN and SVGIG (reference sequence). This CDR3 region has 16 residues. The CDR3 DNA, read in part, is TGTGCCTGGAGTCTACAGCAGACAAGCCCAAACTATGGC. Translation: CAWSLQQTSPNYG. The whole CDR3 protein is CAWSLQQTSPNYGYTF.

This clone was detected many times. Read sequence stops 3 residues before the CDR3 end, and the germline J gene provides the missing end. V is TRBV6-1 and J is TRBJ1-6; no firm D call. Deletions cut 2 bases from V and 4 bases from J, with 9 bases between. The CDR3 has 15 residues. Germline V lookup: CDR1 MNHNS, CDR2 SASEGT. The CDR3 loop is CASSESNGYNSPLHF. CDR3 bases read: TGTGCCAGCAGTGAATCTAATGGTTATAATTCACCC.

This clone has a count of ten or more. The read finishes 3 residues shy of the CDR3 end, and the germline J gene is used to complete it. The chain recombines TRBV5-6 with TRBJ2-7, with D hard to call. Germline CDR1 reads SGHDT; CDR2 reads YYEEEE. V dropped 4 bases and J dropped 4 bases, with 18 bases sitting between them. This CDR3 contains 15 residues. The covered CDR3 bases are TGTGCCAGCAGCCGTCCGGGTCTTAACCTTTACGAG. Protein: CASSRPGLNLYE. The whole CDR3 sequence is CASSRPGLNLYEQYF.